The rows below give T cell receptor beta chains drawn from one sample of a study of spatial heterogeneity in lung cancer. In TCRdb, the 5' RACE reads were re-called with MiXCR into one record per CDR3 protein. Among roughly 24,000 distinct CDR3 sequences listed, over 7.5% were seen once. The source was PBMCs, collected at follow-up. All receptors come from a male donor with early-stage non-small cell lung cancer. Each CDR3 is given with its conserved first and last residue.

>TRBV28|TRBJ2-3
CASSARLAGDTDTQYF
>TRBV6-2/TRBV6-3|TRBJ1-6
CASRRHRDERYSPLHF
>TRBV5-1|TRBJ1-5
CASSKDSSNQPQHF
>TRBV5-1|TRBJ2-5
CASSAGYQETQYF
>TRBV11-2|TRBJ1-4
CASSLSDGFATNEKLFF
>TRBV10-3|TRBJ1-5
CAISEDRLSGIDQPQHF
>TRBV5-1|TRBJ2-2
CASRSGQGATTGELFF
>TRBV2|TRBJ1-4
CASSPTERDEKLFF
>TRBV20-1|TRBJ2-7
CSARDPGGLAGYLEQYF
>TRBV3-1|TRBJ2-7
CASSLGGTYEQYF
>TRBV3-1|TRBJ1-1
CASSLYSEAFF
>TRBV30|TRBJ2-1
CAWSPASGGAHNEQFF
>TRBV29-1|TRBJ1-1
CSASQGTIFRNTEAFF
>TRBV20-1|TRBJ2-5
CSATGLGGETQYF
>TRBV6-1|TRBJ2-2
CASTFAAGELFF
>TRBV7-2|TRBJ2-3
CASRAGTSGGWATDTQYF
>TRBV5-1|TRBJ2-5
CASSLRSASGRAESTQYF
>TRBV7-6|TRBJ2-7
CASSLLVTSYEQYF
>TRBV5-1|TRBJ2-2
CASSSQGNTGELFF
>TRBV11-2|TRBJ2-2
CASSPLTGRVAGELFF
>TRBV18|TRBJ2-3
CASSPGIGTDTQYF
>TRBV30|TRBJ1-3
CAWSVPGSSGNTIYF
>TRBV20-1|TRBJ2-3
CSARLGGSTDTQYF
>TRBV10-2|TRBJ2-5
CATYETWTNKETQYF
>TRBV4-2|TRBJ2-7
CASSQAQSSYEQYF
>TRBV28|TRBJ2-5
CASSLWAAQETQYF
>TRBV4-1|TRBJ1-2
CASSQGQQGDYGYTF
>TRBV29-1|TRBJ2-1
CVGGGDNEQFF
>TRBV20-1|TRBJ2-3
CSTRDSHGVMDTQYF
>TRBV2|TRBJ2-6
CASVRDSRSGANVLTF
>TRBV7-6|TRBJ2-6
CASSLPGANVLTF
>TRBV5-1|TRBJ2-1
CASSLGRTGNEQFF
>TRBV5-5|TRBJ2-3
CASTPPSADTQYF
>TRBV20-1|TRBJ1-5
CSASPPGARQPQHF
>TRBV7-2|TRBJ2-3
CASSLMIGDTQYF
>TRBV11-3|TRBJ2-7
CASSHSGGHMNEQYF
>TRBV10-1|TRBJ1-1
CASRQTENTEAFF
>TRBV2|TRBJ2-7
CASSEIGANSYEQYF
>TRBV18|TRBJ2-7
CASSPDIYEQYF
>TRBV6-5|TRBJ1-2
CASSYYRDEGYTF
>TRBV4-3|TRBJ1-4
CASSPYVGGEKLFF
>TRBV5-1|TRBJ1-2
CASSFGTGPNYGYTF
>TRBV7-8|TRBJ2-7
CASSTKQGVNSYEQYF
>TRBV11-1|TRBJ1-4
CASSRQLSRNEKLFF
>TRBV5-4|TRBJ1-6
CASRPELQGLSPLHF
>TRBV6-2/TRBV6-3|TRBJ2-3
CASSYSLGSTDTQYF
>TRBV20-1|TRBJ1-5
CSARVGDQPQHF
>TRBV4-3|TRBJ1-1
CASSQPGGGTEAFF
>TRBV12-3/TRBV12-4|TRBJ1-5
CASSLYNQPQHF
>TRBV20-1|TRBJ1-5
CSASPGFDQPQHF
>TRBV29-1|TRBJ2-1
CSGDTDRNEQFF
>TRBV9|TRBJ2-5
CASSSSGGRGETQYF
>TRBV7-2|TRBJ2-3
CASSRPDTDTQYF
>TRBV7-8|TRBJ1-5
CASSFGTDSNQPQHF
>TRBV9|TRBJ2-1
CASSSGGFPGNEQFF
>TRBV18|TRBJ1-5
CASSETATNQPQHF
>TRBV10-3|TRBJ2-1
CAISGGRGQGASHEQFF